This is a list of T cell receptor beta chains from one sample in a study of blood T cell repertoires in COVID-19. Profiled with immunoSEQ multiplex PCR; TCRdb holds only in-frame clones, not every one. Of fewer than 350,000 clones listed, 75% to 95% are singletons. Sequenced material: peripheral blood. The receptors stem from a woman aged 25 to 39 with COVID-19, enrolled during active disease. The CDR3 runs from the conserved cysteine through the conserved F or W. The order of the fields is CDR3 DNA, CDR3 protein, V gene, J gene, D gene, clone size. The D gene is left open where the match is weak. Clone size is not always given. Where it is, it says once, few, many or a class for expanded clones.

CDR3 DNA: TGTGCCTGGAAACAGATGAACACCGGGGAGCTGTTTTTT
CDR3 protein: CAWKQMNTGELFF
V gene: TRBV30
J gene: TRBJ2-2
D gene: NA
clone size: NA

CDR3 DNA: TGCGCCAGCAGCTTGGCCCAGGGACAGGGGGGAGTTGAGCAGTTCTTC
CDR3 protein: CASSLAQGQGGVEQFF
V gene: TRBV5-1
J gene: TRBJ2-1
D gene: TRBD1
clone size: NA

CDR3 DNA: TGTGCCAGCAGCCCGAGGGACAGGGCAGCCACAGATACGCAGTATTTT
CDR3 protein: CASSPRDRAATDTQYF
V gene: TRBV7-3
J gene: TRBJ2-3
D gene: TRBD1
clone size: NA

CDR3 DNA: TGTGCCAGCAGTTACAATGCGGGAGGGCCCCCCGGGGAGCTGTTTTTT
CDR3 protein: CASSYNAGGPPGELFF
V gene: TRBV6-5
J gene: TRBJ2-2
D gene: TRBD2
clone size: NA

CDR3 DNA: TGTGCCTGGAGTGGAATTCGGGTTTCTAACTATGGCTACACCTTC
CDR3 protein: CAWSGIRVSNYGYTF
V gene: TRBV30
J gene: TRBJ1-2
D gene: NA
clone size: once

CDR3 DNA: TGTGCCAGCAGCGGCCAAGTGGCGGGAGGGCCCAATGAGCAGTTCTTC
CDR3 protein: CASSGQVAGGPNEQFF
V gene: TRBV11-2
J gene: TRBJ2-1
D gene: TRBD2
clone size: NA

CDR3 DNA: TGTGCCAGCAGCCAAGTCGGACAGGGGATTCAGCCCCAGCATTTT
CDR3 protein: CASSQVGQGIQPQHF
V gene: TRBV4-2
J gene: TRBJ1-5
D gene: TRBD1
clone size: NA

CDR3 DNA: TGTGCCAGCAGCCAAAGTTACAGCTATAATTCACCCCTCCACTTT
CDR3 protein: CASSQSYSYNSPLHF
V gene: TRBV14
J gene: TRBJ1-6
D gene: NA
clone size: NA

CDR3 DNA: TGTGCCTGGAGCCGGGGGGAGGGACACTCCACAGATACGCAGTATTTT
CDR3 protein: CAWSRGEGHSTDTQYF
V gene: TRBV30
J gene: TRBJ2-3
D gene: NA
clone size: NA

CDR3 DNA: TGTGCCACCAGCACCGGGACAGGGGATGCAGATACGCAGTATTTT
CDR3 protein: CATSTGTGDADTQYF
V gene: TRBV15
J gene: TRBJ2-3
D gene: TRBD1
clone size: NA

CDR3 DNA: TGTGCCAGCAGTTTACCCGCGGTAGCGGGATTTCCGAACACCGGGGAGCTGTTTTTT
CDR3 protein: CASSLPAVAGFPNTGELFF
V gene: TRBV28
J gene: TRBJ2-2
D gene: TRBD2
clone size: NA

CDR3 DNA: TGTGCCAGCAGGGCCACTAGTGCCTACGAGCAGTACTTC
CDR3 protein: CASRATSAYEQYF
V gene: TRBV28
J gene: TRBJ2-7
D gene: NA
clone size: once

CDR3 DNA: TGCGCCAGCAGTGACCCCCCAGAGGGGGCATCTGGAAACACCATATATTTT
CDR3 protein: CASSDPPEGASGNTIYF
V gene: TRBV10-1
J gene: TRBJ1-3
D gene: TRBD1
clone size: NA

CDR3 DNA: TGTGCCAGTAGTATAGCCTCGGGACAGCAACAGACCCAGTACTTC
CDR3 protein: CASSIASGQQQTQYF
V gene: TRBV19
J gene: TRBJ2-5
D gene: TRBD1
clone size: NA

CDR3 DNA: TGTGCCAGTAGTATGGGCAGGGCAAGCTCCTACGAGCAGTACTTC
CDR3 protein: CASSMGRASSYEQYF
V gene: TRBV19
J gene: TRBJ2-7
D gene: NA
clone size: NA

CDR3 DNA: TGTGCCAGCAGCTCGACTAGCGGGGAATTTGATACGCAGTATTTT
CDR3 protein: CASSSTSGEFDTQYF
V gene: TRBV7-6
J gene: TRBJ2-3
D gene: TRBD2
clone size: NA

CDR3 DNA: TGCGCCAGCAGCCCTAGCGGGAGAATTGGCACAGATACGCAGTATTTT
CDR3 protein: CASSPSGRIGTDTQYF
V gene: TRBV5-1
J gene: TRBJ2-3
D gene: TRBD2
clone size: NA

CDR3 DNA: TGTGCCAGTACCCCGACAGGGTTAGCCGGGGAGCTGTTTTTT
CDR3 protein: CASTPTGLAGELFF
V gene: TRBV19
J gene: TRBJ2-2
D gene: TRBD1
clone size: NA

CDR3 DNA: TGTGCCAGCAGTACCGGACAGGGGGTAGAGACCCAGTACTTC
CDR3 protein: CASSTGQGVETQYF
V gene: TRBV13
J gene: TRBJ2-5
D gene: TRBD1
clone size: NA

CDR3 DNA: TGTGCCAGCAGCCCCCTCGGGAGCGGGAGCTACGAGCAGTACTTC
CDR3 protein: CASSPLGSGSYEQYF
V gene: TRBV9
J gene: TRBJ2-7
D gene: TRBD2
clone size: once

CDR3 DNA: TGTGCCAGCAGCAAAGATACTCGGGCCGGGACCTACGAGCAGTACTTC
CDR3 protein: CASSKDTRAGTYEQYF
V gene: TRBV21-1
J gene: TRBJ2-7
D gene: NA
clone size: NA

CDR3 DNA: TGTGCCAGCAGTACGGACTCCGGCTATAGTCAGCCCCAGCATTTT
CDR3 protein: CASSTDSGYSQPQHF
V gene: TRBV28
J gene: TRBJ1-5
D gene: NA
clone size: NA

CDR3 DNA: TGTGCCAGCAGCTTAGCCGGGACTAGCTTGAGACAGACCCAGTACTTC
CDR3 protein: CASSLAGTSLRQTQYF
V gene: TRBV13
J gene: TRBJ2-5
D gene: TRBD2
clone size: NA

CDR3 DNA: TGTGCCAGCAGTTTGGGGGGGACTTACGGCTACACCTTC
CDR3 protein: CASSLGGTYGYTF
V gene: TRBV12-3/TRBV12-4
J gene: TRBJ1-2
D gene: NA
clone size: NA

CDR3 DNA: TGCGCCAGCAGCTTGGCTCAGGGCGCTGGCTACACCTTC
CDR3 protein: CASSLAQGAGYTF
V gene: TRBV5-1
J gene: TRBJ1-2
D gene: NA
clone size: NA

CDR3 DNA: TGTGCCATCAGGGAGTGGGCAGGTGAAGCTTTCTTT
CDR3 protein: CAIREWAGEAFF
V gene: TRBV10-3
J gene: TRBJ1-1
D gene: NA
clone size: NA

CDR3 DNA: TGTGCTAGCAGCTCTTCTAGCGGAGCCGGGGAGCTGTTTTTT
CDR3 protein: CASSSSSGAGELFF
V gene: TRBV7-7
J gene: TRBJ2-2
D gene: TRBD2
clone size: NA

CDR3 DNA: TGTGCCAGCAGTTCTCGGACTAGTTACAATGAGCAGTTCTTC
CDR3 protein: CASSSRTSYNEQFF
V gene: TRBV6-5
J gene: TRBJ2-1
D gene: TRBD2
clone size: NA